The T cell receptor beta chain described here comes from a study of blood T cell repertoires in COVID-19. In the original analysis: Amplification of reference gene primers provided the estimated nucleated cell counts. Using immunoSEQ multiplex PCR, the repertoire was profiled, and TCRdb retains in-frame clones only, with some absent. Clonal size and the V and J genes are those of that table, whereas D and trimming came from the DNA. The table lists about 280,000 clones, roughly 88% of them singletons. Germline lookup yields CDR1 LNHDA and CDR2 SQIVND (reference sequence). V was cut by 6 bases and J by 3 bases, with 11 bases left in between. This CDR3 is built from 13 residues.

This receptor was obtained from a woman aged 25-40 years with active or convalescent COVID-19. Material for sequencing was peripheral blood. The chain joins TRBV19 to TRBJ1-2; perhaps TRBD1 as D (5 bases). In DNA form, the CDR3 reads TGTGCCAGTAGCTTCGTAGGGGACTATGGCTACACCTTC. Translating gives CASSFVGDYGYTF.